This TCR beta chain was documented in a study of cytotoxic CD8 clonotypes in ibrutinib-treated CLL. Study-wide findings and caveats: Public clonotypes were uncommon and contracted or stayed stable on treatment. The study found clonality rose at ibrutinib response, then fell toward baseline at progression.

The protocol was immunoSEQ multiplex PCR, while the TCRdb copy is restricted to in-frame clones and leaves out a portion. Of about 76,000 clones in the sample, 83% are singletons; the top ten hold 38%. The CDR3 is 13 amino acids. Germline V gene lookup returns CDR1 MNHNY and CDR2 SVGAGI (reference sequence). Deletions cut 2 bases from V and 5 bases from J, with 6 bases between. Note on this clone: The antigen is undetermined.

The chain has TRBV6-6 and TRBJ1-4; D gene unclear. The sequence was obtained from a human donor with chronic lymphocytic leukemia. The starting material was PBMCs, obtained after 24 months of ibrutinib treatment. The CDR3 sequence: CASSYRQNEKLFF. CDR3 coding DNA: TGTGCCAGCAGTTACAGACAAAATGAAAAACTGTTTTTT.